This is a list of T cell receptor beta chains from one sample in a study of cytomegalovirus exposure and HLA in healthy donors. Measured with immunoSEQ multiplex PCR; TCRdb has only the in-frame clones, and not every one. The data contain approximately 88,000 clones, 76% of them singletons. The material sequenced was PBMCs. The receptors originated from a young man in good health and CMV-seropositive. Both conserved end residues are part of each CDR3. A D gene is named only where the DNA matches it firmly. Expanded clones are given a class, and other clones once, few, many or no size at all.

d_call: TRBD2; clone_size: NA; j_call: TRBJ2-5; v_call: TRBV23-1; cdr3_aa: CASRPLAVSQETQYF; cdr3_nt: TGCGCCAGCAGGCCCCTAGCGGTTAGCCAAGAGACCCAGTACTTC
d_call: TRBD1; clone_size: NA; j_call: TRBJ2-4; v_call: TRBV5-6; cdr3_aa: CASSDRGHGAKNIQYF; cdr3_nt: TGTGCCAGCAGCGACAGGGGGCATGGGGCCAAAAACATTCAGTACTTC
d_call: TRBD1; clone_size: few; j_call: TRBJ2-7; v_call: TRBV5-1; cdr3_aa: CASSPRQGIVHEQYF; cdr3_nt: TGCGCCAGCAGCCCGCGACAGGGGATAGTACACGAGCAGTACTTC
d_call: TRBD2; clone_size: NA; j_call: TRBJ2-2; v_call: TRBV7-2; cdr3_aa: CASSLRWAGGRATGELFF; cdr3_nt: TGTGCCAGCAGCTTACGATGGGCCGGCGGGAGGGCCACCGGGGAGCTGTTTTTT
d_call: NA; clone_size: few; j_call: TRBJ2-5; v_call: TRBV4-2; cdr3_aa: CASSQEHRQGEETQYF; cdr3_nt: TGTGCCAGCAGCCAAGAACATAGGCAGGGTGAAGAGACCCAGTACTTC
d_call: NA; clone_size: once; j_call: TRBJ2-7; v_call: TRBV7-9; cdr3_aa: CASSLGRVTYEQYF; cdr3_nt: TGTGCCAGCAGCTTGGGCAGGGTTACATACGAGCAGTACTTC
d_call: NA; clone_size: NA; j_call: TRBJ1-1; v_call: TRBV11-2; cdr3_aa: CASSFGRGMNTEAFF; cdr3_nt: TGTGCCAGCAGCTTTGGGAGAGGCATGAACACTGAAGCTTTCTTT
d_call: NA; clone_size: NA; j_call: TRBJ2-2; v_call: TRBV9; cdr3_aa: CASSVRGLDTGELFF; cdr3_nt: TGTGCCAGCAGCGTACGGGGGTTGGACACCGGGGAGCTGTTTTTT
d_call: NA; clone_size: few; j_call: TRBJ2-3; v_call: TRBV11-2; cdr3_aa: CASSSRGDTQYF; cdr3_nt: TGTGCCAGCAGCTCCCGGGGGGATACGCAGTATTTT
d_call: NA; clone_size: NA; j_call: TRBJ1-6; v_call: TRBV6-1; cdr3_aa: CASRKNPGTPPLHF; cdr3_nt: TGTGCCAGCCGAAAGAATCCGGGTACTCCACCCCTCCACTTT
d_call: NA; clone_size: few; j_call: TRBJ2-6; v_call: TRBV5-1; cdr3_aa: CASREGEESGANVLTF; cdr3_nt: TGCGCCAGCAGGGAGGGTGAGGAGTCTGGGGCCAACGTCCTGACTTTC
d_call: NA; clone_size: NA; j_call: TRBJ2-4; v_call: TRBV15; cdr3_aa: CATSRGVGQPPKNIQYF; cdr3_nt: TGTGCCACCAGCAGAGGGGTGGGCCAGCCCCCCAAAAACATTCAGTACTTC
d_call: TRBD1; clone_size: once; j_call: TRBJ2-1; v_call: TRBV4-1; cdr3_aa: CASSQDKGRDRVREQFF; cdr3_nt: TGCGCCAGCAGTCAAGACAAGGGGAGGGACAGGGTACGGGAGCAGTTCTTC
d_call: NA; clone_size: NA; j_call: TRBJ2-1; v_call: TRBV4-2; cdr3_aa: CASSQDRGLSSYNEQFF; cdr3_nt: TGTGCCAGCAGCCAAGATCGGGGTCTCAGCTCCTACAATGAGCAGTTCTTC
d_call: NA; clone_size: NA; j_call: TRBJ2-2; v_call: TRBV4-1; cdr3_aa: CASSQDLLQLNTGELFF; cdr3_nt: TGCGCCAGCAGCCAAGATTTGTTACAGCTCAACACCGGGGAGCTGTTTTTT
d_call: NA; clone_size: NA; j_call: TRBJ2-1; v_call: TRBV5-1; cdr3_aa: CASSLTTGYSGNEQFF; cdr3_nt: TGCGCCAGCAGCCTTACCACAGGGTACAGTGGCAATGAGCAGTTCTTC
d_call: NA; clone_size: NA; j_call: TRBJ2-2; v_call: TRBV11-3; cdr3_aa: CASSARSQGITGELFF; cdr3_nt: TGTGCCAGCAGCGCCCGGTCGCAGGGCATCACCGGGGAGCTGTTTTTT
d_call: NA; clone_size: NA; j_call: TRBJ2-7; v_call: TRBV5-4; cdr3_aa: CAGSLFTGYEQYF; cdr3_nt: TGTGCCGGCAGCTTGTTTACAGGCTACGAGCAGTACTTC
d_call: NA; clone_size: NA; j_call: TRBJ1-1; v_call: TRBV5-1; cdr3_aa: CASSAAQVGTEAFF; cdr3_nt: TGCGCCAGCAGCGCCGCACAGGTGGGCACTGAAGCTTTCTTT
d_call: TRBD2; clone_size: NA; j_call: TRBJ2-3; v_call: TRBV30; cdr3_aa: CAWTRLAASTDTQYF; cdr3_nt: TGTGCCTGGACCAGACTAGCGGCTAGCACAGATACGCAGTATTTT
d_call: NA; clone_size: NA; j_call: TRBJ2-7; v_call: TRBV28; cdr3_aa: CASSLRYEQYF; cdr3_nt: TGTGCCAGCAGTTTACGGTACGAGCAGTACTTC
d_call: TRBD1; clone_size: NA; j_call: TRBJ2-3; v_call: TRBV6-4; cdr3_aa: CASSEGQGADTQYF; cdr3_nt: TGTGCCAGCAGTGAGGGACAGGGGGCAGATACGCAGTATTTT
d_call: TRBD1; clone_size: NA; j_call: TRBJ1-2; v_call: TRBV27; cdr3_aa: CASRISTGMLDGYTF; cdr3_nt: TGTGCCAGCAGGATTTCGACAGGGATGCTCGATGGCTACACCTTC
d_call: NA; clone_size: NA; j_call: TRBJ2-7; v_call: TRBV11-2; cdr3_aa: CASSLVGQNEQYF; cdr3_nt: TGTGCCAGCAGCTTAGTTGGACAGAACGAGCAGTACTTC
d_call: NA; clone_size: once; j_call: TRBJ2-7; v_call: TRBV28; cdr3_aa: CASTVRFPYEQYF; cdr3_nt: TGTGCCAGCACTGTCCGGTTTCCCTACGAGCAGTACTTC
d_call: TRBD1; clone_size: few; j_call: TRBJ1-2; v_call: TRBV27; cdr3_aa: CASSSPGGAGYTF; cdr3_nt: TGTGCCAGCAGTTCACCAGGGGGCGCAGGCTACACCTTC
d_call: NA; clone_size: NA; j_call: TRBJ1-1; v_call: TRBV19; cdr3_aa: CASSVLQGGTEAFF; cdr3_nt: TGTGCCAGCAGTGTCCTACAGGGAGGGACTGAAGCTTTCTTT
d_call: TRBD2; clone_size: few; j_call: TRBJ2-3; v_call: TRBV19; cdr3_aa: CASSIPAGDGADTQYF; cdr3_nt: TGTGCCAGTAGTATCCCAGCGGGAGACGGGGCAGATACGCAGTATTTT
d_call: NA; clone_size: NA; j_call: TRBJ1-1; v_call: TRBV20-1; cdr3_aa: CSVGNTEAFF; cdr3_nt: TGCAGTGTCGGGAACACTGAAGCTTTCTTT
d_call: TRBD1; clone_size: NA; j_call: TRBJ1-2; v_call: TRBV29-1; cdr3_aa: CSVEPWVPGTGGEGYTF; cdr3_nt: TGCAGCGTTGAGCCGTGGGTTCCCGGGACAGGAGGGGAGGGCTACACCTTC
d_call: NA; clone_size: NA; j_call: TRBJ2-3; v_call: TRBV9; cdr3_aa: CASSPQGWDTQYF; cdr3_nt: TGTGCCAGCAGCCCCCAGGGGTGGGATACGCAGTATTTT
d_call: NA; clone_size: once; j_call: TRBJ2-6; v_call: TRBV19; cdr3_aa: CASSLMGLAGANVLTF; cdr3_nt: TGTGCCAGTAGTCTTATGGGGCTGGCTGGGGCCAACGTCCTGACTTTC
d_call: TRBD1; clone_size: NA; j_call: TRBJ2-7; v_call: TRBV7-2; cdr3_aa: CASSFTGAYEQYF; cdr3_nt: TGTGCCAGCAGCTTTACAGGGGCCTACGAGCAGTACTTC
d_call: TRBD1; clone_size: NA; j_call: TRBJ1-3; v_call: TRBV5-1; cdr3_aa: CASSLAGGGNTIYF; cdr3_nt: TGCGCCAGCAGCTTGGCAGGGGGCGGAAACACCATATATTTT
d_call: TRBD2; clone_size: few; j_call: TRBJ2-5; v_call: TRBV28; cdr3_aa: CASSSSGEETQYF; cdr3_nt: TGTGCCAGCAGTTCCAGCGGGGAAGAGACCCAGTACTTC